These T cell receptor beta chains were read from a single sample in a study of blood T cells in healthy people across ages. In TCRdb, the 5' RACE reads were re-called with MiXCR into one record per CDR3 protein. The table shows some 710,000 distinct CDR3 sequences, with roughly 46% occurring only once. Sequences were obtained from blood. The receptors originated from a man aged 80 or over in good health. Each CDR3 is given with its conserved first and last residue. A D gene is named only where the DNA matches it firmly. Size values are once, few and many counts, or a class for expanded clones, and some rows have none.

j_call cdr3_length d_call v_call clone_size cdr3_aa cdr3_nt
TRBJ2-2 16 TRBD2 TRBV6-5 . CASSYELAGGTGELFF TGTGCCAGCAGTTACGAACTAGCGGGAGGAACCGGGGAGCTGTTTTTT
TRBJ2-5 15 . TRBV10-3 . CAISETGLRRETQYF TGTGCCATCAGTGAGACGGGACTGAGGCGGGAGACCCAGTACTTC
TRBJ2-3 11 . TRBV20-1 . CSANRIDTQYF TGCAGTGCTAACCGGATTGATACGCAGTATTTT
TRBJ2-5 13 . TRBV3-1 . CASSQDLTPEQYF TGTGCCAGCAGCCAAGATCTGACCCCAGAGCAGTACTTC
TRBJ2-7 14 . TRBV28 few CASSLLVSPYEQYF TGTGCCAGCAGTTTACTGGTTAGCCCCTACGAGCAGTACTTC
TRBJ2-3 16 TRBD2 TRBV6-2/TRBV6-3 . CASSYSGGLGKDTQYF TGTGCCAGCAGTTACTCGGGCGGACTAGGCAAAGATACGCAGTATTTT
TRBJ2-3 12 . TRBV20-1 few CSAALGADTQYF TGCAGTGCTGCCCTAGGGGCAGATACGCAGTATTTT
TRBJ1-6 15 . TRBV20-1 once CSASPEDRNNSPLHF TGCAGTGCTAGCCCCGAGGACAGAAATAATTCACCCCTCCACTTT
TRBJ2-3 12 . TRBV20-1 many CSHQGREDTQYF TGCAGTCATCAGGGACGGGAGGATACGCAGTATTTT
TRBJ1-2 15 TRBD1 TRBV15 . CATSVPGQGRSGYTF TGTGCCACCAGCGTACCGGGACAGGGAAGGTCTGGCTACACCTTC
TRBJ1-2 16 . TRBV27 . CASSLRPPGVNYGYTF TGTGCCAGCAGTTTACGTCCGCCAGGTGTTAACTATGGCTACACCTTC
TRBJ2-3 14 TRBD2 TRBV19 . CASRGGSATDTQYF TGTGCCAGTCGGGGCGGGAGCGCGACAGATACGCAGTATTTT
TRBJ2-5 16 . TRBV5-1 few CASSVSGTPGGETQYF TGCGCCAGCAGCGTCTCCGGGACCCCCGGTGGGGAGACCCAGTACTTC
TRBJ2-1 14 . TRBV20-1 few CSLRLETSQNEQFF TGCAGCCTCCGACTGGAGACTTCCCAGAATGAGCAGTTCTTC
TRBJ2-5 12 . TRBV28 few CASTSVEETQYF TGTGCCAGCACTAGCGTAGAGGAGACCCAGTACTTC
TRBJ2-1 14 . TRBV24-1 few CATSLASSFNEQFF TGTGCCACCAGTCTAGCCTCCTCCTTCAATGAGCAGTTCTTC
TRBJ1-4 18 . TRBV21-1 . CASSIKWERCATNEKLFF TGTGCCAGCAGCATAAAATGGGAACGGTGTGCAACTAATGAAAAACTGTTTTTT
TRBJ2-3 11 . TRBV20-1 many CSAPDFDTQYF TGCAGTGCTCCGGATTTCGATACGCAGTATTTT
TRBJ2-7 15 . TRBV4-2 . CASSQVGAPGYEQYF TGTGCCAGCAGCCAAGTAGGAGCGCCTGGCTACGAGCAGTACTTC
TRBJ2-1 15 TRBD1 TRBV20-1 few CSATDRGDSYNEQFF TGCAGCGCTACAGACAGGGGGGACTCCTACAATGAGCAGTTCTTC
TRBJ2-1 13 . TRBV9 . CASSGSTIGEQFF TGTGCCAGCAGCGGGTCGACGATCGGTGAGCAGTTCTTC
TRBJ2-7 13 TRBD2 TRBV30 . CAWNAGGSYEQYF TGTGCCTGGAACGCGGGAGGCTCCTACGAGCAGTACTTC
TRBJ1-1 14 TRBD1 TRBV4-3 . CASSLGQGGIGAFF TGCGCCAGCAGCCTAGGACAGGGTGGGATTGGAGCTTTCTTT
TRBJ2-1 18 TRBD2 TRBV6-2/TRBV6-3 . CASRPGPGTSVGFDEQFF TGTGCCAGCAGGCCGGGACCCGGGACTAGCGTTGGTTTCGATGAGCAGTTCTTC
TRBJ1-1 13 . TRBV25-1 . CASLNTGRGEAFF TGTGCCAGCCTCAACACGGGGAGGGGTGAAGCTTTCTTT
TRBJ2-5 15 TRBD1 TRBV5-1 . CASSFTGGKGETQYF TGCGCCAGCAGCTTTACAGGGGGAAAGGGAGAGACCCAGTACTTC
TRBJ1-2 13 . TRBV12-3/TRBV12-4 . CASRMGNQGGYTF TGTGCCAGCAGAATGGGGAACCAAGGAGGCTACACCTTC
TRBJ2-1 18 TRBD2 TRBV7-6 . CASSSSSGRFSSYNEQFF TGTGCCAGCAGCTCATCTAGCGGACGATTTAGCTCCTACAATGAGCAGTTCTTC
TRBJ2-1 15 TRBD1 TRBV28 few CASSSPGQTGNEQFF TGTGCCAGCAGTTCCCCGGGACAGACGGGCAATGAGCAGTTCTTC
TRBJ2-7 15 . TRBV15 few CATSIPRGESYEQYF TGTGCCACCAGCATACCCAGGGGAGAGTCCTACGAGCAGTACTTC
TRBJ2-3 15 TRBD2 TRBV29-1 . CSVVGAGDGTDTQYF TGCAGCGTTGTCGGTGCGGGAGATGGCACAGATACGCAGTATTTT
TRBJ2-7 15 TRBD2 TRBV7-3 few CASRVLAGGSYEQYF TGTGCCAGCAGGGTTCTAGCGGGAGGATCCTACGAGCAGTACTTC
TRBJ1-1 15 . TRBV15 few CATQWLGHKNTEAFF TGTGCCACCCAGTGGTTGGGACACAAGAACACTGAAGCTTTCTTT
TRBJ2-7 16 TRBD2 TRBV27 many CASSQPQGLAGHEQYF TGTGCCAGCAGTCAACCCCAGGGACTAGCGGGCCACGAGCAGTACTTC
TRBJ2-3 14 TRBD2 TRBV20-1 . CSADSGREIDTQYF TGCAGTGCCGATAGCGGGAGGGAAATAGATACGCAGTATTTT
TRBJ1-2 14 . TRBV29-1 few CSVERTEANYGYTF TGCAGCGTTGAAAGAACAGAAGCTAACTATGGCTACACCTTC
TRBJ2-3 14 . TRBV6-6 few CASGPRATADTQYF TGTGCCAGCGGCCCTAGGGCCACCGCAGATACGCAGTATTTT
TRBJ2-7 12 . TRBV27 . CASSTRGLEQYF TGTGCCAGCAGTACACGGGGGCTCGAGCAGTACTTC
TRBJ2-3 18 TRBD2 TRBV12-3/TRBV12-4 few CASQTGGGLAGPTDTQYF TGCGCCAGCCAGACAGGGGGAGGACTAGCGGGACCCACAGATACGCAGTATTTT
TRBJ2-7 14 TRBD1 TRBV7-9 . CASSLYRGIDEQYF TGTGCCAGCAGCTTATACAGGGGGATAGACGAGCAGTACTTC
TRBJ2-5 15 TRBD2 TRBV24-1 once CATSDSLAGEETQYF TGTGCCACCAGTGACTCACTAGCGGGGGAAGAGACCCAGTACTTC
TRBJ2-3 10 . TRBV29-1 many CSDDTDTQYF TGCAGCGATGACACAGATACGCAGTATTTT